Listed below are T cell receptor beta chains from one sample, sequenced in a study of vaccination effects on CD4 cells after COVID-19. The protocol was immunoSEQ multiplex PCR, while the TCRdb copy is restricted to in-frame clones and leaves out a portion. The table shows roughly 57,000 clones, with more than 65% occurring only once. Their antigens remain unidentified. Material: CD4+ T cells from PBMCs cultured with HIV peptides, obtained before COVID-19 vaccination. The receptors here all came from a human donor who had a prior SARS-CoV-2 infection. CDR3s include the opening cysteine and the closing phenylalanine or tryptophan. The D gene is left open where the match is weak. Clone size is given for some rows only: seen once, a few or many times, or a class if the clone is expanded.

clone_size: NA
d_call: NA
j_call: TRBJ2-1
v_call: TRBV24-1
cdr3_aa: CATSDPGGSDEQFF
cdr3_nt: TGTGCCACCAGTGATCCCGGAGGGAGCGATGAGCAGTTCTTC

clone_size: few
d_call: NA
j_call: TRBJ2-3
v_call: TRBV2
cdr3_aa: CASRWGSTDTQYF
cdr3_nt: TGTGCCAGCAGGTGGGGGAGCACAGATACGCAGTATTTT

clone_size: once
d_call: NA
j_call: TRBJ2-1
v_call: TRBV3-1/TRBV3-2
cdr3_aa: CASSRRDRPIF
cdr3_nt: TGTGCCAGCAGCCGCCGGGACCGTCCCATCTTC

clone_size: once
d_call: NA
j_call: TRBJ1-3
v_call: TRBV27
cdr3_aa: CASSFRNTIYF
cdr3_nt: TGTGCCAGCAGTTTCAGGAACACCATATATTTT

clone_size: NA
d_call: NA
j_call: TRBJ1-3
v_call: TRBV7-3
cdr3_aa: CASSFRGGEDTIYF
cdr3_nt: TGTGCCAGCAGCTTTCGCGGGGGAGAAGACACCATATATTTT

clone_size: few
d_call: NA
j_call: TRBJ2-2
v_call: TRBV3-1/TRBV3-2
cdr3_aa: CASSQYISGELFF
cdr3_nt: TGTGCCAGCAGCCAATACATATCCGGGGAGCTGTTTTTT

clone_size: once
d_call: TRBD1
j_call: TRBJ2-7
v_call: TRBV27
cdr3_aa: CASSLGQRSYEQYF
cdr3_nt: TGTGCCAGCAGTTTGGGACAGAGATCCTACGAGCAGTACTTC

clone_size: NA
d_call: NA
j_call: TRBJ2-5
v_call: TRBV6-2/TRBV6-3
cdr3_aa: CASSQRAQETQYF
cdr3_nt: TGTGCCAGCAGTCAGCGGGCACAAGAGACCCAGTACTTC

clone_size: medium-sized
d_call: NA
j_call: TRBJ1-6
v_call: TRBV7-3
cdr3_aa: CASSLRGGGSPLHF
cdr3_nt: TGTGCCAGCAGCTTAAGAGGGGGAGGTTCACCCCTCCACTTT

clone_size: NA
d_call: NA
j_call: TRBJ2-7
v_call: TRBV24-1
cdr3_aa: CATSGAAGTGYYEQYF
cdr3_nt: TGTGCCACCAGTGGTGCCGCCGGGACTGGGTACTACGAGCAGTACTTC

clone_size: NA
d_call: TRBD1
j_call: TRBJ1-6
v_call: TRBV27
cdr3_aa: CASGGQGFSPLHF
cdr3_nt: TGTGCCAGCGGGGGACAGGGGTTTTCACCCCTCCACTTT

clone_size: NA
d_call: NA
j_call: TRBJ2-1
v_call: TRBV10-3
cdr3_aa: CAISELVSLNEQFF
cdr3_nt: TGTGCCATCAGTGAGTTGGTATCTCTCAATGAGCAGTTCTTC

clone_size: NA
d_call: NA
j_call: TRBJ2-1
v_call: TRBV18
cdr3_aa: CASSPPMGALEQFF
cdr3_nt: TGTGCCAGCTCACCACCAATGGGGGCGTTGGAGCAGTTCTTC

clone_size: NA
d_call: TRBD1
j_call: TRBJ2-1
v_call: TRBV5-4
cdr3_aa: CASSQSGGNEQFF
cdr3_nt: TGTGCCAGCAGCCAGTCAGGGGGCAATGAGCAGTTCTTC

clone_size: NA
d_call: NA
j_call: TRBJ2-2
v_call: TRBV11-2
cdr3_aa: CASSSLQGVGELFF
cdr3_nt: TGTGCCAGCAGCTCCCTACAGGGTGTCGGGGAGCTGTTTTTT

clone_size: NA
d_call: NA
j_call: TRBJ1-5
v_call: TRBV11-2
cdr3_aa: CASSLGGTSNQPQHF
cdr3_nt: TGTGCCAGCAGCTTAGGAGGGACTAGCAATCAGCCCCAGCATTTT

clone_size: NA
d_call: TRBD2
j_call: TRBJ2-2
v_call: TRBV7-2
cdr3_aa: CASRGTSFTGELFF
cdr3_nt: TGTGCCAGCAGGGGGACTAGCTTCACCGGGGAGCTGTTTTTT

clone_size: NA
d_call: NA
j_call: TRBJ2-1
v_call: TRBV11-2
cdr3_aa: CASSLLNYSGEQFF
cdr3_nt: TGTGCCAGCAGCTTATTGAACTATTCTGGGGAGCAGTTCTTC

clone_size: NA
d_call: NA
j_call: TRBJ1-1
v_call: TRBV3-1/TRBV3-2
cdr3_aa: CASSQVGQMNTEAFF
cdr3_nt: TGTGCCAGCAGCCAAGTAGGCCAGATGAACACTGAAGCTTTCTTT

clone_size: NA
d_call: TRBD2
j_call: TRBJ2-3
v_call: TRBV30
cdr3_aa: CAWSTGTSGTFTDTQYF
cdr3_nt: TGTGCCTGGAGTACAGGGACTAGCGGGACCTTTACTGATACGCAGTATTTT

clone_size: NA
d_call: TRBD1
j_call: TRBJ1-2
v_call: TRBV7-9
cdr3_aa: CASSPSRDRGRDYGYTF
cdr3_nt: TGTGCCAGCAGCCCATCCCGGGACAGGGGGCGCGACTATGGCTACACCTTC

clone_size: NA
d_call: NA
j_call: TRBJ2-1
v_call: TRBV27
cdr3_aa: CASSPMGHKYNEQFF
cdr3_nt: TGTGCCAGCAGCCCTATGGGACATAAATACAATGAGCAGTTCTTC

clone_size: NA
d_call: NA
j_call: TRBJ2-5
v_call: TRBV10-3
cdr3_aa: CAISESTEETQYF
cdr3_nt: TGTGCCATCAGTGAGTCGACGGAGGAGACCCAGTACTTC

clone_size: NA
d_call: NA
j_call: TRBJ1-1
v_call: TRBV2
cdr3_aa: CASSVGVNTEAFF
cdr3_nt: TGTGCCAGCAGTGTCGGGGTGAACACTGAAGCTTTCTTT

clone_size: NA
d_call: NA
j_call: TRBJ1-1
v_call: TRBV28
cdr3_aa: CASTSPKTRGNTEAFF
cdr3_nt: TGTGCCAGCACCAGCCCCAAAACCCGGGGGAACACTGAAGCTTTCTTT

clone_size: NA
d_call: NA
j_call: TRBJ2-3
v_call: TRBV19
cdr3_aa: CASSGSSLTQYF
cdr3_nt: TGTGCCAGTAGCGGGAGTTCACTCACGCAGTATTTT

clone_size: NA
d_call: TRBD1
j_call: TRBJ1-2
v_call: TRBV6-5
cdr3_aa: CASSYGMTGNYGYTF
cdr3_nt: TGTGCCAGCAGTTATGGAATGACAGGGAACTATGGCTACACCTTC